This T cell receptor (beta chain) was recorded in a study of T-cell reconstitution after alpha-beta-depleted transplantation in children. TCRbeta library preparation incorporated unique molecular identifiers. Each CDR3 protein gets one entry after TCRdb re-called the PCR reads with MiXCR. Among hundreds of thousands of distinct CDR3 sequences listed, over 15% were seen once. Germline CDR1 and CDR2: MNHEY and SVGAGI. The CDR3 contains 14 residues. Trimming took 4 bases from V and 6 from J, leaving 15 bases between them. Sequenced here: PBMCs from the stem cell graft donor, sampled from the stem cell graft. The receptor's source is a human donor who donated a stem cell graft to a child with acute myeloid leukemia. V and J are TRBV6-5 and TRBJ1-1, with D perhaps TRBD1 (6 bases). The CDR3 coding sequence is TGTGCCAGCAGTTGGGCCACAGGGACTTCTGAAGCTTTCTTT. Its translation: CASSWATGTSEAFF.